These 5 T cell receptor beta chains originate from one sample sequenced in a study of blood T cell repertoires in COVID-19. Repertoires were generated with immunoSEQ multiplex PCR, while TCRdb's copy carries only in-frame clones and drops some. Among hundreds of thousands of clones listed, approximately 83% were seen once. The sequencing input was peripheral blood. These receptors originate from a woman between 45 and 65 years old with acute or convalescent COVID-19.

This clone was detected ten times or more. The rearrangement uses TRBV5-1 and TRBJ2-2, with 7 nucleotides matching TRBD2. Trimming at V came to 0 bases and at J to 3 bases, leaving 17 bases not matched to a gene. CDR1 and CDR2 from the germline V gene are SGHRS and YFSETQ. The CDR3 has 20 amino acids. CDR3 amino acids: CASSLAVRVAASGYTGELFF. In nucleotides, the CDR3 is TGCGCCAGCAGCTTGGCCGTTAGGGTGGCTGCTAGCGGTTACACCGGGGAGCTGTTTTTT.

The chain has TRBV28 and TRBJ1-5; a possible D gene is TRBD1 (5 bases). The CDR3 is 14 residues long. Germline-derived CDR1 and CDR2 are MDHEN and SYDVKM. V dropped 2 bases and J dropped 7 bases, with 12 bases sitting between them. In DNA form, the CDR3 reads TGTGCCAGCAGTTTACGGACAAGGATCCAGCCCCAGCATTTT. Its protein product is CASSLRTRIQPQHF.

This rearrangement joins TRBV5-1 to TRBJ1-2; 8 bases agree with TRBD1. Per the germline V gene, CDR1 is SGHRS and CDR2 is YFSETQ. The junction had 11 bases not matched to a gene; V was cut back by 0 bases and J by 1 base. The CDR3 has 18 amino acids. The CDR3 loop is CASSLEGGRGLSNYGYTF. Here the CDR3 DNA reads TGCGCCAGCAGCTTGGAAGGTGGCAGGGGGCTAAGTAACTATGGCTACACCTTC.

V and J are TRBV10-3 and TRBJ2-7, with 12 bases fitting TRBD1. CDR3 length equals 17 residues. The germline gives CDR1 ENHRY, CDR2 SYGVKD. Trimming cost V 0 bases and J 6 bases; bases outside gene matches: 9. CDR3 sequence: CAISESGTGGDDSEQYF. Written as DNA, the CDR3 is TGTGCCATCAGTGAGTCTGGGACAGGGGGCGACGATAGCGAGCAGTACTTC.

The V and J genes are TRBV9 and TRBJ2-2; the D gene is possibly TRBD1 (5 bases). V was shortened by 3 bases and J by 3 bases, with 15 bases between the two germline ends. The CDR3 covers 16 residues. CDR1 and CDR2 (germline): SGDLS, YYNGEE. The CDR3 DNA sequence: TGTGCCAGCAGCGCTCAGGGCGGTGGAGACACCGGGGAGCTGTTTTTT. Translation gives CASSAQGGGDTGELFF.